Following are 9 T cell receptor beta chains from one sample sequenced in a study of immune evolution from preneoplasia to lung adenocarcinoma. Using immunoSEQ multiplex PCR, the repertoire was profiled, and TCRdb retains in-frame clones only, with some absent. The sample yields 8,000 to 9,500 clones, 79% seen once. The sequenced sample was FFPE adjacent normal lung tissue. These receptors were taken from a person between 60 and 80 years old with lung adenocarcinoma.

As to this clone: Other DNA sequences in this specimen translate into the identical CDR3. The chain combines TRBV5-1 with TRBJ2-7, with 11 bases that match TRBD2. CDR1 is SGHRS, CDR2 YFSETQ, per germline. The CDR3 extends over 14 amino acids. V gave up 3 bases and J gave up 4 bases; unmatched junction bases: 3. The CDR3 coding sequence is TGCGCCAGCAGCTCAAGACTAGCGGGATACGAGCAGTACTTC. Its translation is CASSSRLAGYEQYF.

V usage is TRBV28 and J usage is TRBJ2-5; D gene ambiguous. Germline V gives CDR1 MDHEN, CDR2 SYDVKM. The CDR3 runs 14 residues. Trimming stripped 2 bases from V and 2 bases from J, with 9 bases between. This CDR3 reads CASSLGVSQETQYF. The CDR3 coding sequence is TGTGCCAGCAGTTTAGGGGTCAGTCAAGAGACCCAGTACTTC.

This rearrangement joins TRBV30 to TRBJ1-1; D perhaps matches TRBD1 (5 bases). Trimming took off 1 base at V and 4 bases at J, with 10 bases between the two ends. The CDR3 consists of 13 residues. Germline CDR1 reads GTSNPN; CDR2 reads SVGIG (reference sequence). The CDR3 sequence is CAWSDGRGTEAFF. CDR3 coding DNA: TGTGCCTGGAGTGATGGGAGGGGCACTGAAGCTTTCTTT.

This chain links TRBV30 with TRBJ2-5, with TRBD2 matching over 11 bases. This CDR3 contains 15 residues. With V trimmed by 0 bases and J by 4 bases, 4 bases remained unmatched. Per the germline V gene, CDR1 is GTSNPN and CDR2 is SVGIG (reference sequence). CDR3 in amino acids: CAWSVLAGVGETQYF. CDR3 nucleotide sequence: TGTGCCTGGAGTGTACTAGCGGGAGTTGGAGAGACCCAGTACTTC. Based on the CDR3 plus reference TRBV30 and TRBJ2-5, the full variable domain is SQTIHQWPATLVQPVGSPLSLECTVEGTSNPNLYWYRQAAGRGLQLLFYSVGIGQISSEVPQNLSASRPQDRQFILSSKKLLLSDSGFYLCAWSVLAGVGETQYFGPGTRLLVL.

CDR3 DNA: TGTGCCAGTAGTATGACAGGGCGGACCTACAATGAGCAGTTCTTC. Amino acids: CASSMTGRTYNEQFF. The chain employs TRBV19 and TRBJ2-1, with 7 bases fitting TRBD1. V was clipped by 3 bases and J by 2 bases; unmatched bases: 4. Germline CDR1 LNHDA, CDR2 SQIVND (reference sequence). The CDR3 has 15 amino acids.

The gene calls are TRBV18 and TRBJ1-2; D gene uncertain. CDR3 size: 15 residues. Germline CDR1 and CDR2: KGHSH and LQKENI. Trimming stripped 0 bases from V and 7 bases from J, with 15 bases between. CDR3 bases: TGTGCCAGCTCACCACCGCTGTCCTTGGTAACTGGCTACACCTTC. Its protein product is CASSPPLSLVTGYTF.

This clone was detected once. The chain uses TRBV5-1 and TRBJ2-7; D not resolved. With 2 bases removed from V and 3 bases from J, the gap between germline ends came to 3 bases. Germline CDR1 reads SGHRS; CDR2 reads YFSETQ. The CDR3 has 11 amino acids. The chain's CDR3 is CASSFNYEQYF. As DNA, the CDR3 is TGCGCCAGCAGCTTTAACTACGAGCAGTACTTC.

The chain links TRBV11-3 to TRBJ1-2; a possible D gene is TRBD1 (5 bases). The CDR3 is 18 amino acids. In germline, CDR1 is SGHNT, CDR2 YENEEA. V was pared by 2 bases and J by 6 bases, with 25 bases between. As DNA, the CDR3 is TGTGCCAGCAGCTTACTCCCCCTTAAGGGGAGGTTTTCCCATGGCTACACCTTC. It is translated as CASSLLPLKGRFSHGYTF.

The V and J genes are TRBV7-2 and TRBJ2-5, with a possible D match to TRBD1 (7 bases). CDR3 length: 14 residues. The germline gives CDR1 SGHTA, CDR2 FQGNSA. V was shortened by 3 bases and J by 5 bases, with 13 bases between the two germline ends. For the CDR3, the DNA is TGTGCCAGCAGCTTTCAGGGGGGTCAGGAGACCCAGTACTTC. Its protein product is CASSFQGGQETQYF. Variable domain in full (rest from reference TRBV7-2 and TRBJ2-5): GAGVSQSPSNKVTEKGKDVELRCDPISGHTALYWYRQSLGQGLEFLIYFQGNSAPDKSGLPSDRFSAERTGGSVSTLTIQRTQQEDSAVYLCASSFQGGQETQYFGPGTRLLVL.